Each of the 29 T cell receptor beta chains below was sequenced from the same sample in a study of shared clonotypes between healthy human individuals. CD45RO negativity and positive selection for CCR7 defined naive CD8 cells, a population that excluded terminally differentiated effector memory CD45RA+ cells. Data came from immunoSEQ multiplex PCR; TCRdb stores just in-frame clones and leaves some out. This sample has fewer than 800,000 clones; around 92% occur once, and the top ten carry approximately 24%. The specimen sequenced was naive CD8+ T cells sorted from blood. The receptors come from a man younger than 45 in good health.

The J gene is TRBJ1-2, the V gene TRBV7-9; unclear D gene. CDR1 is SEHNR, CDR2 FQNEAQ, per germline (reference sequence). CDR3 length: 15 amino acids. V lost 5 bases and J 4 bases, leaving 17 bases between the germline ends. CDR3 loop: CASSLMTRTSYGYTF. CDR3 coding DNA: TGTGCCAGCAGCCTGATGACTCGTACCTCCTATGGCTACACCTTC.

V gene TRBV5-1 combines with J gene TRBJ2-5; D remains ambiguous. The germline CDR1 and CDR2 sequences are SGHRS and YFSETQ. The CDR3 length is 14 residues. V lost 1 base and J lost 2, with 9 bases in between. The CDR3 sequence is CASSLSSPQETQYF. The DNA for the CDR3 is TGCGCCAGCAGCTTGTCGAGTCCTCAAGAGACCCAGTACTTC.

CDR3: CASSLAGTGIYEQYF. The CDR3 DNA is TGTGCCAGCAGCTTAGCCGGGACAGGGATCTACGAGCAGTACTTC. This rearrangement joins TRBV7-6 to TRBJ2-7, with TRBD1 matching over 9 bases. After removal of 0 bases from V and 3 bases from J, the junction contained 3 bases not matched to a gene. Germline CDR1 is SGHVS and CDR2 is FNYEAQ. The CDR3 is made up of 15 amino acids.

This clone was detected a few times. The chain employs TRBV4-1 and TRBJ2-7; the match to TRBD2 covers 7 bases. The germline V gene has CDR1 MGHRA and CDR2 YSYEKL. The CDR3 has 14 amino acids. V shed 4 bases and J 2 bases; nucleotides not matched to a gene: 5. The CDR3 nucleotides are TGCGCCAGCAGCCGAACTAGCGATCCCTACGAGCAGTACTTC. Translating it yields CASSRTSDPYEQYF.

The CDR3 loop is CASSFELSRSSYNEQFF. The CDR3 coding sequence is TGTGCCAGCAGCTTCGAGCTAAGTAGGAGCTCCTACAATGAGCAGTTCTTC. The chain joins TRBV5-4 to TRBJ2-1; no reliable D call. This CDR3 spans 17 amino acids. Trimming removed 2 bases from V and 0 bases from J, with 15 bases in between. CDR1 is SGHNT, CDR2 YYREEE, per germline (reference sequence).

This clone appeared once. The rearrangement joins TRBV19 to TRBJ2-1; 7 nucleotides line up with TRBD1. The CDR3 covers 15 residues. Germline trimming cut 1 base from V and 4 bases from J; bases unmatched to any gene: 4. Germline CDR1 is LNHDA and CDR2 is SQIVND (reference sequence). CDR3 in DNA: TGTGCCAGTAGTATAGGTGGGACAGTGTACAATGAGCAGTTCTTC. Translating it yields CASSIGGTVYNEQFF.

This clone showed up just a few times. The V call is TRBV27, the J call TRBJ2-5; D is unclear. Per the germline V gene, CDR1 is MNHEY and CDR2 is SMNVEV (reference sequence). The V end was cut by 7 bases, the J end by 6 bases, with 9 bases between. The CDR3 is 11 amino acids. The CDR3 DNA is TGTGCCAGCATAGGCAAGAAGACCCAGTACTTC. Translation gives CASIGKKTQYF.

Only a few counts were recorded for this clone. V gene TRBV5-6 combines with J gene TRBJ1-5; 7 bases are shared with TRBD1. The CDR3 totals 16 residues. V lost 4 bases to trimming and J lost 1 base; unmatched junction nucleotides: 8. The germline gives CDR1 SGHDT, CDR2 YYEEEE. The CDR3 bases are TGTGCCAGCAGCAGATCAGGGGGTACGAGCAATCAGCCCCAGCATTTT. Translation gives CASSRSGGTSNQPQHF.

The chain carries TRBV15 and TRBJ2-7; possibly TRBD2 for D (6 bases). V lost 5 bases and J 7 bases, leaving 15 bases between the germline ends. Germline CDR1 and CDR2: LNHNV and YYDKDF (reference sequence). CDR3 size: 13 residues. The CDR3 sequence is CATSDYRGYEQYF. The CDR3 nucleotides are TGTGCCACCAGCGATTACCGGGGGTATGAGCAGTACTTC.

The chain links TRBV14 to TRBJ2-7; D unclear. Germline V gene data show CDR1 as SGHDN and CDR2 as FVKESK. Trimming removed 3 bases at V and 3 bases at J, with 18 bases between. The length of the CDR3 is 16 residues. Here the CDR3 DNA reads TGTGCCAGCAGCCAGAGGCCGGCAGTCTTTAGCTACGAGCAGTACTTC. Translating it yields CASSQRPAVFSYEQYF. The whole variable domain, remainder taken from reference TRBV14 and TRBJ2-7, is EAGVTQFPSHSVIEKGQTVTLRCDPISGHDNLYWYRRVMGKEIKFLLHFVKESKQDESGMPNNRFLAERTGGTYSTLKVQPAELEDSGVYFCASSQRPAVFSYEQYFGPGTRLTVT.

The chain employs TRBV5-1 and TRBJ2-7; the match to TRBD1 covers 9 bases. Germline assignment: CDR1 SGHRS and CDR2 YFSETQ. This CDR3 spans 14 amino acids. V lost 4 bases to trimming and J lost 3 bases; unmatched junction nucleotides: 5. The CDR3 loop reads CASSTGTGLYEQYF. CDR3 DNA: TGCGCCAGCAGCACCGGGACAGGGCTCTACGAGCAGTACTTC.

V gene TRBV11-2 combines with J gene TRBJ2-7, with D hard to call. Trimming removed 1 base at V and 3 bases at J, with 7 bases between. The CDR3 is 13 residues long. Germline assignment: CDR1 SGHAT and CDR2 FQNNGV. The CDR3 loop is CASSLGPGYEQYF. The CDR3 bases are TGTGCCAGCAGCTTAGGTCCGGGCTACGAGCAGTACTTC.

V and J are TRBV11-2 and TRBJ2-5, with a tentative D call TRBD2 (5 bases). V was trimmed by 1 base and J by 9 bases, leaving 24 bases between them. Germline V gives CDR1 SGHAT, CDR2 FQNNGV. This CDR3 comprises 17 residues. CDR3 region: CASSLALDFVSKSAQYF. The CDR3 nucleotides read TGTGCCAGCAGCTTAGCCTTGGACTTTGTTTCAAAATCGGCCCAGTACTTC.

V gene TRBV5-1 combines with J gene TRBJ2-7; D unresolved. V lost 0 bases, J lost 0 bases, and 10 bases lay in between. The CDR3 length is 15 residues. The germline CDR1 and CDR2 sequences are SGHRS and YFSETQ. CDR3 in amino acids: CASSLAGSTSYEQYF. CDR3 bases: TGCGCCAGCAGCTTGGCCGGGTCTACCTCCTACGAGCAGTACTTC.

This clone appeared once. V usage is TRBV6-1 and J usage is TRBJ2-5; tentatively, D is TRBD1 (5 bases). The CDR3 extends over 16 amino acids. Germline V CDR1 and CDR2: MNHNS, SASEGT. Trimming cost V 2 bases and J 1 base, with 14 bases left between them. The CDR3 DNA reads as TGTGCCAGCAGTGAAAACCCGAGACAGCCCCAAGAGACCCAGTACTTC. Its protein product is CASSENPRQPQETQYF.

The chain employs TRBV28 and TRBJ2-1, with TRBD1 as a possible D gene (6 bases). Trimming left V 5 bases short and J 3 bases short, with 14 bases between. The CDR3 has 15 amino acids. Germline V CDR1 and CDR2: MDHEN, SYDVKM. The CDR3 sequence: CASSGRGVDYNEQFF. CDR3 coding DNA: TGTGCCAGCAGTGGCAGGGGTGTTGACTACAATGAGCAGTTCTTC.

J is TRBJ2-1 and V is TRBV27, with D possibly TRBD1 on 6 matching bases. This CDR3 region has 15 residues. Germline V gene sequence: CDR1 MNHEY, CDR2 SMNVEV (reference sequence). The V and J ends lost 5 bases and 6 bases respectively, with 17 bases between them. The DNA of the CDR3 is TGTGCCAGCAGTCGGTTACAGGGAAACCCCAATGAGCAGTTCTTC. Encoded protein: CASSRLQGNPNEQFF.

The V gene is TRBV7-9, the J gene TRBJ2-1, with D perhaps being TRBD1 or TRBD2 (7 bases each). The germline V gene has CDR1 SEHNR and CDR2 FQNEAQ (reference sequence). The CDR3 is made up of 16 amino acids. V shed 4 bases and J shed 4 bases, with 17 bases lying between them. CDR3 loop: CASSSIGGDRYNEQFF. CDR3 nucleotides: TGTGCCAGCAGCTCTATAGGGGGGGACAGATACAATGAGCAGTTCTTC.

The J gene is TRBJ2-7, the V gene TRBV5-8, with D tentatively TRBD1 (6 bases). The CDR3 runs to 14 residues. Trimming shortened V by 3 bases and J by 3 bases, and 13 bases separated the two germline ends. Germline CDR1 reads SGHTS; CDR2 reads YDEGEE. This CDR3 reads CASSSTGTYYEQYF. CDR3 DNA: TGTGCCAGCAGCTCCACCGGGACATACTACGAGCAGTACTTC.

The chain links TRBV27 to TRBJ2-7; D gene ambiguous. Trimming cost V 5 bases and J 6 bases, with 20 bases left between them. Germline CDR1 is MNHEY and CDR2 is SMNVEV (reference sequence). The CDR3 length is 15 residues. CDR3 bases: TGTGCCAGCAGTCCCGGGCCCACCGGGTTCCCCGAGCAGTACTTC. It codes for CASSPGPTGFPEQYF.

V usage is TRBV27 and J usage is TRBJ2-7; the D is unclear. Trimming cost V 3 bases and J 2 bases, with 11 bases left between them. This CDR3 is built from 14 residues. CDR1 and CDR2 from the germline V gene are MNHEY and SMNVEV (reference sequence). CDR3 DNA sequence: TGTGCCAGCAGTTTCAAAGGGATGGCCTACGAGCAGTACTTC. Its protein product is CASSFKGMAYEQYF.

The chain has TRBV7-2 and TRBJ2-7; the D is unclear. The germline V gene encodes CDR1 SGHTA and CDR2 FQGNSA. The CDR3 has 14 residues. Trimming left V 3 bases short and J 0 bases short, with 9 bases between. The CDR3 region is CASSFYRSSYEQYF. The CDR3 DNA sequence: TGTGCCAGCAGCTTTTATCGGAGCTCCTACGAGCAGTACTTC.

The chain has TRBV5-6 and TRBJ2-7; D assignment may be TRBD1 or TRBD2 (6 bases each). The V and J ends lost 4 bases and 1 base respectively, with 15 bases between them. Looked up from germline, CDR1 is SGHDT and CDR2 is YYEEEE. The CDR3 spans 15 residues. CDR3 residues: CASSMKGGWSYEQYF. The CDR3 nucleotides read TGTGCCAGCAGCATGAAGGGGGGATGGTCCTACGAGCAGTACTTC.

This sequence joins TRBV7-8 and TRBJ2-5; 10 nucleotides match TRBD2. Per germline, CDR1 SGHVS and CDR2 FQNEAQ. V lost 4 bases, J lost 4 bases, and 6 bases stayed unmatched. This CDR3 has 15 residues. The CDR3 DNA reads TGTGCCAGCAGCTCAAGCGGGAGGGCGCGAGAGACCCAGTACTTC. Its protein product is CASSSSGRARETQYF.

This rearrangement joins TRBV7-9 to TRBJ2-7; 8 bases line up with TRBD2. This CDR3 spans 15 amino acids. Germline assignment: CDR1 SEHNR and CDR2 FQNEAQ (reference sequence). The J segment lost 7 bases and the V segment lost 1 base, leaving 9 bases of the junction unmatched. The CDR3 DNA reads TGTGCCAGCAGCTTAGAAGTAGCGGGGAGGGGTGAGCAGTACTTC. Protein sequence: CASSLEVAGRGEQYF.

CDR3 in amino acids: CASSKAFAGGPADTQYF. DNA of the CDR3: TGTGCCAGCAGCAAAGCTTTCGCGGGAGGGCCCGCAGATACGCAGTATTTT. The chain combines TRBV21-1 with TRBJ2-3; the D segment call TRBD2 is taken from the table without a DNA check. TRBV21-1 is a listed pseudogene. This CDR3 has 17 residues.

The V gene is TRBV7-9, the J gene TRBJ1-1; the D is unclear. Germline CDR1 is SEHNR and CDR2 is FQNEAQ (reference sequence). The CDR3 is made up of 15 amino acids. Trimming removed 3 bases from V and 0 bases from J, with 11 bases in between. The CDR3 spells CASSFIGSLNTEAFF. Here the CDR3 DNA reads TGTGCCAGCAGCTTTATTGGCAGTCTGAACACTGAAGCTTTCTTT. The variable domain in full, completed from reference TRBV7-9 and TRBJ1-1, reads DTGVSQNPRHKITKRGQNVTFRCDPISEHNRLYWYRQTLGQGPEFLTYFQNEAQLEKSRLLSDRFSAERPKGSFSTLEIQRTEQGDSAMYLCASSFIGSLNTEAFFGQGTRLTVV.

The chain is built from TRBV19 and TRBJ2-7; D might be TRBD2 (5 bases). This CDR3 spans 14 amino acids. Germline V lookup: CDR1 LNHDA, CDR2 SQIVND (reference sequence). V was clipped by 3 bases and J by 2 bases, with 11 bases between them. This CDR3 is CASSIGLYTYEQYF. In DNA form, the CDR3 reads TGTGCCAGTAGTATCGGACTTTATACCTACGAGCAGTACTTC.

This chain links TRBV9 with TRBJ2-7, with D tentatively TRBD1 (5 bases). The CDR3 extends over 13 amino acids. Germline V CDR1 and CDR2: SGDLS, YYNGEE. The V end was cut by 4 bases, the J end by 3 bases, with 11 bases between. CDR3 nucleotide sequence: TGTGCCAGCAGCCAAGGCGGACACTACGAGCAGTACTTC. Its translation is CASSQGGHYEQYF.